What follows are 18 T cell receptor beta chains derived from one specimen sequenced in a study of blood T cell repertoires in COVID-19. TCRdb's copy holds only in-frame clones and misses some; the assay was immunoSEQ multiplex PCR. The data show 130,000 to 150,000 clones, roughly 85% seen once. The sequenced material came from peripheral blood. Receptors originate from a man in his 60s with acute or convalescent COVID-19.

The chain couples TRBV6-5 to TRBJ2-7; perhaps TRBD1 as D (5 bases). Germline V gene lookup returns CDR1 MNHEY and CDR2 SVGAGI. The CDR3 spans 12 residues. V lost 7 bases and J lost 5, with 12 bases in between. The CDR3 DNA reads TGTGCCAGCATTTCACAGGCCCACGAGCAGTACTTC. Its protein product is CASISQAHEQYF.

The CDR3 loop is CASSLGSRQRNTEAFF. In nucleotides, the CDR3 is TGTGCCAGCAGCTTAGGTTCGAGACAGAGGAACACTGAAGCTTTCTTT. The chain has TRBV7-8 and TRBJ1-1; weak D call: TRBD1 (5 bases). The germline CDR1 and CDR2 sequences are SGHVS and FQNEAQ. Trimming removed 1 base from V and 1 base from J, with 13 bases in between. The CDR3 contains 16 residues.

The genes are TRBV2 and TRBJ2-7, with TRBD1 matching 10 bases. Germline V CDR1 and CDR2: SNHLY, FYNNEI. V lost 5 bases to trimming and J lost 3 bases; unmatched junction nucleotides: 4. CDR3 length: 14 residues. The CDR3 here is CASSLDRGLYEQYF. CDR3 bases: TGTGCCAGCAGTCTTGACAGGGGGCTCTACGAGCAGTACTTC.

The V and J genes are TRBV11-2 and TRBJ2-1; 10 bases align to TRBD2. Germline loops: CDR1 SGHAT, CDR2 FQNNGV. CDR3 length: 15 amino acids. Losses at the gene ends were 3 bases for V and 5 bases for J; bases not matched to a gene: 4. The CDR3 nucleotides are TGTGCCAGCAGCTTCGGACTAGCGGACAACAATGAGCAGTTCTTC. As protein: CASSFGLADNNEQFF.

This sequence joins TRBV3-1 (or the pseudogene TRBV3-2) and TRBJ2-2; maybe TRBD2 (6 bases). The CDR3 extends over 15 amino acids. With 1 base removed from V and 3 bases from J, the gap between germline ends came to 9 bases. Germline CDR1 and CDR2: LGHDT and YNNKEL (reference sequence). The CDR3 DNA reads as TGTGCCAGCAGCCAAGCCGGGAGTTACACCGGGGAGCTGTTTTTT. This translates into CASSQAGSYTGELFF.

V usage is TRBV7-8 and J usage is TRBJ1-4; TRBD1 matches at 9 bases. Trimming took 4 bases from V and 7 from J; bases not matched to a gene: 1. The CDR3 totals 13 residues. Germline V gene data show CDR1 as SGHVS and CDR2 as FQNEAQ. CDR3 DNA sequence: TGTGCCAGCAGCTCGGACAGGGGTGAAAAACTGTTTTTT. Protein product: CASSSDRGEKLFF.

V is TRBV5-5 and J is TRBJ1-6; D is perhaps TRBD1 (6 bases). V gave up 7 bases and J gave up 9 bases, with 20 bases separating them. The CDR3 is 15 amino acids. CDR1 is SGHKS and CDR2 is YYEKEE in the germline V gene (reference sequence). CDR3 nucleotides: TGTGCCAGCGGACTCCCTAGGGGGAGTGGTTCACCCCTCCACTTT. It yields the protein CASGLPRGSGSPLHF.

This chain connects TRBV19 to TRBJ2-4; 10 bases match TRBD2. V was clipped by 3 bases and J by 6 bases; unmatched bases: 8. The CDR3 spans 16 residues. CDR1 is LNHDA, CDR2 SQIVND, per germline (reference sequence). CDR3 sequence: CASSIRLAGSPNIQYF. CDR3 sequence (DNA): TGTGCCAGTAGTATCCGACTAGCGGGTTCTCCAAACATTCAGTACTTC.

The rearrangement links TRBV7-2 to TRBJ1-5; tentatively, D is TRBD1 (6 bases). Germline values: CDR1 SGHTA, CDR2 FQGNSA. The CDR3 is 14 residues long. Trimming took 5 bases from V and 5 from J, leaving 13 bases between them. The CDR3 DNA is TGTGCCAGCAGCCCCCGGGCAGGGGATCAGCCCCAGCATTTT. It yields the protein CASSPRAGDQPQHF.

The gene calls are TRBV7-2 and TRBJ2-5; 10 positions agree with TRBD1. The CDR3 consists of 17 residues. The germline gives CDR1 SGHTA, CDR2 FQGNSA. V dropped 2 bases and J dropped 6; count of bases not matched to a gene: 12. The CDR3 nucleotides read TGTGCCAGCAGCTTATCATCCGGGACAGGGGCCGACCAGACCCAGTACTTC. Protein product: CASSLSSGTGADQTQYF.

The chain carries TRBV19 and TRBJ2-3, with D possibly being TRBD1 (6 bases). Germline values: CDR1 LNHDA, CDR2 SQIVND (reference sequence). The CDR3 sequence is 15 residues long. Deletions cut 4 bases from V and 0 bases from J, with 11 bases between. The DNA of the CDR3 is TGTGCCAGTAGTAGTACAGGGCCCAGCACAGATACGCAGTATTTT. Protein product: CASSSTGPSTDTQYF.

The V gene is TRBV14, the J gene TRBJ2-3; TRBD2 is a possible D gene (6 bases). This CDR3 has 16 residues. The germline V gene encodes CDR1 SGHDN and CDR2 FVKESK. The V end lost 0 bases, the J end lost 1 base, and 11 bases lay between the germline ends. The CDR3 loop is CASSQDLGLRTDTQYF. CDR3 DNA sequence: TGTGCCAGCAGCCAAGATTTGGGACTGCGCACAGATACGCAGTATTTT. The whole variable domain, remainder taken from reference TRBV14 and TRBJ2-3, is EAGVTQFPSHSVIEKGQTVTLRCDPISGHDNLYWYRRVMGKEIKFLLHFVKESKQDESGMPNNRFLAERTGGTYSTLKVQPAELEDSGVYFCASSQDLGLRTDTQYFGPGTRLTVL.

The chain carries TRBV29-1 and TRBJ2-5; 10 bases fit TRBD2. The CDR3 is 14 amino acids. J was trimmed by 6 bases and V by 7 bases; bases with no gene match: 11. Germline assignment: CDR1 SQVTM and CDR2 ANQGSEA. The CDR3 region has the DNA TGCAGCGGCAGCCAGAGCGGGAGGGTAAAGACCCAGTACTTC. As protein: CSGSQSGRVKTQYF.

The rearrangement links TRBV29-1 to TRBJ1-5; 8 bases agree with TRBD1. The CDR3 covers 13 residues. With V trimmed by 6 bases and J by 7 bases, 8 bases remained unmatched. Germline-derived CDR1 and CDR2 are SQVTM and ANQGSEA. DNA for the CDR3: TGCAGCGTGGGCCAGGGGGCCGGCCAGCCCCAGCATTTT. Amino acid sequence: CSVGQGAGQPQHF. Based on the CDR3 plus reference TRBV29-1 and TRBJ1-5, the full variable domain is SAVISQKPSRDICQRGTSLTIQCQVDSQVTMMFWYRQQPGQSLTLIATANQGSEATYESGFVIDKFPISRPNLTFSTLTVSNMSPEDSSIYLCSVGQGAGQPQHFGDGTRLSIL.

This chain joins TRBV11-2 and TRBJ2-1; D possibly corresponds to TRBD1 (6 bases). The V and J ends lost 3 bases and 3 bases respectively, with 9 bases between them. This CDR3 region has 14 residues. CDR1 and CDR2 from the germline V gene are SGHAT and FQNNGV. The CDR3 here is CASSLSQGYNEQFF. DNA of the CDR3: TGTGCCAGCAGCTTGTCACAGGGCTACAATGAGCAGTTCTTC.

The gene calls are TRBV7-2 and TRBJ2-5; perhaps TRBD2 as D (6 bases). Germline CDR1 is SGHTA and CDR2 is FQGNSA. Trimming left V 0 bases short and J 5 bases short, with 13 bases between. CDR3 size: 15 residues. CDR3 nucleotides: TGTGCCAGCAGCTTAGCGGGGCAAGGAGGGGAGACCCAGTACTTC. This translates into CASSLAGQGGETQYF.

The chain recombines TRBV7-2 with TRBJ2-3; the D gene is possibly TRBD2 (6 bases). CDR1 and CDR2 from the germline V gene are SGHTA and FQGNSA. This CDR3 contains 12 residues. Trimming cost V 2 bases and J 9 bases, with 9 bases left between them. The CDR3 here is CASSLPGVTQYF. The CDR3 DNA follows: TGTGCCAGCAGCTTACCGGGAGTGACGCAGTATTTT.

CDR3 sequence reads: CAWSPIGAGGRTGELFF. The CDR3 nucleotides are TGTGCCTGGAGTCCAATCGGGGCGGGAGGGCGCACCGGGGAGCTGTTTTTT. The chain recombines TRBV30 with TRBJ2-2, with TRBD2 identical over 9 bases. The ends lost 2 bases at V and 4 bases at J; junction bases unmatched: 11. The CDR3 has 17 residues. Germline V gives CDR1 GTSNPN, CDR2 SVGIG (reference sequence).